What follows is one TCR beta chain and its context. Other DNA sequences of this sample code for an identical CDR3. The CDR3 runs to 14 residues. Germline CDR1 and CDR2: LNHDA and SQIVND (reference sequence). Trimming removed 5 bases at V and 3 bases at J, with 14 bases between. The sample comes from a study of cytomegalovirus exposure and HLA in healthy donors. PCR primers comprised 60 Vbeta and 13 Jbeta primers. Assay: immunoSEQ multiplex PCR; the TCRdb copy retains only in-frame clones and omits some. Of some 160,000 clones in the sample, 84% were seen once. Sequencing was performed on PBMCs. This TCR came from a boy aged 2 to 9 in good health and CMV-seronegative. V gene TRBV19 combines with J gene TRBJ2-7; a possible D gene is TRBD2 (6 bases). In DNA form, the CDR3 reads TGTGCCAGTAGTCCCCAGGGACTTCTCTACGAGCAGTACTTC. Translated, it gives CASSPQGLLYEQYF.